Each of the 3 T cell receptor beta chains below was sequenced from the same sample in a study of CD8+ T cells in alopecia areata. Treatment here: oral pan-JAK inhibitor, 5-10 mg twice daily. Isolated RNA was reverse transcribed into cDNA used as the sequencing template. TCRdb's table, derived via immunoSEQ multiplex PCR, lists solely in-frame clones and lacks some. The repertoire has about 160,000 clones, approximately 65% of them found once; the top ten carry roughly 0.85%. The sample in question was CD4+ T cells sorted from blood, obtained at week 4, from a patient treated with tofacitinib. The origin of the receptors is a human donor with alopecia areata.

This clone has just a few counts. This chain links TRBV9 with TRBJ2-1; D is tentatively TRBD1 or TRBD2 (5 bases each). Germline-derived CDR1 and CDR2 are SGDLS and YYNGEE. V lost 0 bases, J lost 0 bases, and 7 bases lay in between. This CDR3 is 15 amino acids long. The chain's CDR3 is CASSVGGYSYNEQFF. CDR3 in DNA: TGTGCCAGCAGCGTAGGGGGGTACTCCTACAATGAGCAGTTCTTC.

The sample holds a few counts of this clone. This chain links TRBV5-6 with TRBJ2-5; D is ambiguous. The V gene's germline CDR1 is SGHDT and CDR2 YYEEEE. The V end lost 0 bases, the J end lost 3 bases, and 9 bases lay between the germline ends. This CDR3 contains 14 residues. Here the CDR3 reads CASSLVSGEETQYF. The CDR3 DNA reads as TGTGCCAGCAGCTTGGTATCCGGCGAAGAGACCCAGTACTTC.

J is TRBJ1-2 and V is TRBV30; TRBD1 is a possible D gene (6 bases). This CDR3 is 11 amino acids long. Per germline, CDR1 GTSNPN and CDR2 SVGIG (reference sequence). Trimming cost V 5 bases and J 6 bases, with 10 bases left between them. For the CDR3, the DNA is TGTGCCTGGGGTCGGGACAATGGCTACACCTTC. Amino acid sequence: CAWGRDNGYTF.